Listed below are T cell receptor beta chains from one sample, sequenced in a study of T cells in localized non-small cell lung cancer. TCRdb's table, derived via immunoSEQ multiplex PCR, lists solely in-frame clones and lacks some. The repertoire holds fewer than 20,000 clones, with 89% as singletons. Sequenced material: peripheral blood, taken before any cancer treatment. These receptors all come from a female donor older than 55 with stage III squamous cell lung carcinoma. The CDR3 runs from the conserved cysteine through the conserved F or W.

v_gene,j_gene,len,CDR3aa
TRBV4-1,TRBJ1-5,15,CASSQETTTKRPQHF
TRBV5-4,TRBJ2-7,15,CASSTSGTGTYEQYF
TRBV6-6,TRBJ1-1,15,CASSYSAGAATEAFF
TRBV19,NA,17,CASKKGDIGQGSYEQYF
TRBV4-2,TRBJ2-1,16,CASSQGTEREGHEQFF
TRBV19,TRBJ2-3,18,CASSIEALAGGPTDTQYF
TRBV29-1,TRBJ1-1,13,CSTLYGPNTEAFF
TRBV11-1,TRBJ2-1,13,CASSPGPNNEQFF
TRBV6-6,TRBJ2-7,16,CASSSSRAVSSYEQYF
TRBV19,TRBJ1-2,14,CASRTGTGYGGYTF
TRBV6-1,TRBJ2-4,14,CASSSGGLGDIQYF
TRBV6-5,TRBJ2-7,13,CASSYSELNEQYF
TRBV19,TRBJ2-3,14,CASRQDTGTDTQYF
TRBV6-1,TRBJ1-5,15,CASSEADGQSQPQHF
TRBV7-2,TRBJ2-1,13,CASSFTAYNEQFF
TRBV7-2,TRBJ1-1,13,CASSLRANTEAFF
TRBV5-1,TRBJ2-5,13,CASSLGGQETQYF
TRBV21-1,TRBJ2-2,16,CASSRAGTQGAGELFF
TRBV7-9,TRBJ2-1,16,CASSLAGGPAYHEQFF
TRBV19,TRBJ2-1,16,CASSKNPGSSYNEQFF
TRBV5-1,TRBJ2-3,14,CASSAVQGTDTQYF
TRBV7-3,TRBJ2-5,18,CASSLGVGQGFLQETQYF
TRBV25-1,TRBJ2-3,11,CASSEHDTQYF
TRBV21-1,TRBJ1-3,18,CASSKSRTGQYSGNTIYF
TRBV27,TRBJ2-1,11,CASSLWGEQFF
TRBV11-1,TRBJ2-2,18,CASSLASGTFANTGELFF
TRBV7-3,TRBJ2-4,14,CASSLPGEKNIQYF
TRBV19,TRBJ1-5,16,CASSSGRPYSNQPQHF
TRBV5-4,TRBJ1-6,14,CASTPDRGFSPLHF